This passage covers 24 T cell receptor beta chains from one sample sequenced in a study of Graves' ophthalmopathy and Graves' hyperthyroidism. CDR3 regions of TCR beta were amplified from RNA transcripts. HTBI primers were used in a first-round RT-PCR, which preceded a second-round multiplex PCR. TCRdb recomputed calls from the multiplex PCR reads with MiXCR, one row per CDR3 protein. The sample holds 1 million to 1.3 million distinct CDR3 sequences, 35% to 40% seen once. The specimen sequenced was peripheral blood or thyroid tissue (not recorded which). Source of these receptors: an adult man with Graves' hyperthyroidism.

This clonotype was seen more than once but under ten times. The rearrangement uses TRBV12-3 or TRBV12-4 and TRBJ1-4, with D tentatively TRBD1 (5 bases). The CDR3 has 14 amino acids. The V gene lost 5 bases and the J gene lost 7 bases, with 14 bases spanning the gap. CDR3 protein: CASSVHPGSEKLFF. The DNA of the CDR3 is TGTGCCAGCAGTGTGCACCCAGGGTCTGAAAAACTGTTTTTT.

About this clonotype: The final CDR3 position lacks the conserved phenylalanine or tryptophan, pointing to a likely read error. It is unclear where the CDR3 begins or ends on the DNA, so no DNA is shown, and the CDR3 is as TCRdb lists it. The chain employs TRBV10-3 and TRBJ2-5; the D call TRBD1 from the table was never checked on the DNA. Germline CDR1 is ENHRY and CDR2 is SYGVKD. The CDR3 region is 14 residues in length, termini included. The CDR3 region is CAISDRGPKTHFGS.

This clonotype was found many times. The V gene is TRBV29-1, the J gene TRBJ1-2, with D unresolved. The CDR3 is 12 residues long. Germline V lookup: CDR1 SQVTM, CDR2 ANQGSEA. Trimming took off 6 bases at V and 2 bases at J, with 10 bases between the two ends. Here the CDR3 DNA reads TGCAGCGTATTGCCTCTGAACTATGGCTACACCTTC. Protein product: CSVLPLNYGYTF.

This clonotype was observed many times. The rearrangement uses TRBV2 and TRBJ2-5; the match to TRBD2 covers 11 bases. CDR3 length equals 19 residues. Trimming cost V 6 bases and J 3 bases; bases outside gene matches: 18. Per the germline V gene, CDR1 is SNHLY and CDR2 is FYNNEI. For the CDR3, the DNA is TGTGCCAGCAGGAGAATACTAGCGGGAGAGCCACCCTCTGAAGAGACCCAGTACTTC. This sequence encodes CASRRILAGEPPSEETQYF. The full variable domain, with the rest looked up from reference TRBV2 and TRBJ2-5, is EPEVTQTPSHQVTQMGQEVILRCVPISNHLYFYWYRQILGQKVEFLVSFYNNEISEKSEIFDDQFSVERPDGSNFTLKIRSTKLEDSAMYFCASRRILAGEPPSEETQYFGPGTRLLVL.

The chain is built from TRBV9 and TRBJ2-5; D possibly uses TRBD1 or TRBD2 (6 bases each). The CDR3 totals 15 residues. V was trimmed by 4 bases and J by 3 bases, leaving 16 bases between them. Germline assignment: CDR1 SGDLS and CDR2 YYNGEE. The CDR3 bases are TGTGCCAGCAGCCCCAGTGCCGGGGGCGAAGAGACCCAGTACTTC. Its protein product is CASSPSAGGEETQYF.

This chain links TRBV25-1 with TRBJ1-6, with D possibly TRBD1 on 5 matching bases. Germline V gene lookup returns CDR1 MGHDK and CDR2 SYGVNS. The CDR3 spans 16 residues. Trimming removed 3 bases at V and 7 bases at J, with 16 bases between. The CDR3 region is CASSDPGPGRNSPLHF. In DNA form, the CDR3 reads TGTGCCAGCAGTGACCCAGGGCCGGGACGAAATTCACCCCTCCACTTT.

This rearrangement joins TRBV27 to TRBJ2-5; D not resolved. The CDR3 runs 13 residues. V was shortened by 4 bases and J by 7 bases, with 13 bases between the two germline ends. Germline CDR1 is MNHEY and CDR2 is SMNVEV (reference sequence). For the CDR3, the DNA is TGTGCCAGCAGTTCTGAGTGGGTCGGGACCCAGTACTTC. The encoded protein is CASSSEWVGTQYF.

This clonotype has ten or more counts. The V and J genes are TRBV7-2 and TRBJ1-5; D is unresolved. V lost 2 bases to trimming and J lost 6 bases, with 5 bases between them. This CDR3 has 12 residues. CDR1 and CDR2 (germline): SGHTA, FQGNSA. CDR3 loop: CASSLFPQPQHF. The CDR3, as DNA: TGTGCCAGCAGCTTATTTCCTCAGCCCCAGCATTTT.

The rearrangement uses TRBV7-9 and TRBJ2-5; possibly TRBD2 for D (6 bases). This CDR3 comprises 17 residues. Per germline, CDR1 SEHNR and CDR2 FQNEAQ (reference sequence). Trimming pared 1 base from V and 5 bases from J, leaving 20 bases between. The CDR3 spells CASSLGAPGGTGETQYF. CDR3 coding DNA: TGTGCCAGCAGCTTAGGAGCACCAGGCGGGACGGGGGAGACCCAGTACTTC.

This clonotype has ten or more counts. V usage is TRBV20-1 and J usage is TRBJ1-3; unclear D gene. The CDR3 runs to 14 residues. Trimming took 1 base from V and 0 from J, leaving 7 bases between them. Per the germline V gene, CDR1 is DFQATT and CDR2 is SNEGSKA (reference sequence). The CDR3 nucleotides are TGCAGTGCTAGAGGCACCAACTCTGGAAACACCATATATTTT. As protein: CSARGTNSGNTIYF.

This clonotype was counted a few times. The CDR3 DNA reads as TGTGCCAGCAGGCCGGGACGGCGCCAGCCCCAGCATTTT. Translating gives CASRPGRRQPQHF. The chain combines TRBV12-3 or TRBV12-4 with TRBJ1-5; a possible D gene is TRBD1 (5 bases). The CDR3 runs 13 residues. Trimming removed 6 bases at V and 7 bases at J, with 13 bases between.

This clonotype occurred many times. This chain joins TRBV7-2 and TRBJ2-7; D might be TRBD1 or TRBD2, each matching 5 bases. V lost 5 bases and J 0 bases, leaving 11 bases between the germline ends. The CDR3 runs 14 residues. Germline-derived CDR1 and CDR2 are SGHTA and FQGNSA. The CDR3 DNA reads TGTGCCAGCAGCCCCTTTGGGGGCTCCTACGAGCAGTACTTC. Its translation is CASSPFGGSYEQYF.

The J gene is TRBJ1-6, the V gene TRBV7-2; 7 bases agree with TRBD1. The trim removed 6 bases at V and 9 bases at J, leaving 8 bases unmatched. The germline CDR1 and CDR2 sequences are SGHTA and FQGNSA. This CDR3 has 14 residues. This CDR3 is CASRTQGYSSPLHF. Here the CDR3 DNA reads TGTGCCAGCAGGACACAGGGGTATTCTTCACCCCTCCACTTT.

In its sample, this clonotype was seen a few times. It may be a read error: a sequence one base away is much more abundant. This CDR3 reads CSGTTGAGNTTYF. CDR3 DNA: TGCAGCGGGACAACAGGGGCTGGAAACACCACATATTTT. J is TRBJ1-3 and V is TRBV29-1; 7 bases agree with TRBD1. Germline V CDR1 and CDR2: SQVTM, ANQGSEA. The CDR3 contains 13 residues.

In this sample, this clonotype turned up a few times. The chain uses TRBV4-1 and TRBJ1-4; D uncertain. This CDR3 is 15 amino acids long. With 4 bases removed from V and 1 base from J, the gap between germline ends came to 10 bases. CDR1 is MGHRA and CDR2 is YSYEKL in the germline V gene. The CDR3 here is CASSPREGTNEKLFF. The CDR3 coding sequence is TGCGCCAGCAGCCCGCGGGAAGGAACTAATGAAAAACTGTTTTTT.

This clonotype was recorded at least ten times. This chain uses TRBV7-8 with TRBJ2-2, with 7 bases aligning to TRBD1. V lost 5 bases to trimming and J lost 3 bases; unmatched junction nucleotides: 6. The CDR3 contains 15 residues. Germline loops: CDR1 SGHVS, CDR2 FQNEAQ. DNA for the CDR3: TGTGCCAGCAGCCCAGGACAGGCCTACACCGGGGAGCTGTTTTTT. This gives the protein CASSPGQAYTGELFF.

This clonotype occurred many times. CDR3 DNA sequence: TGTGCCAGCAGTGAAAGAAGTTATTCAGGGGATCAGCCCCAGCATTTT. Residues: CASSERSYSGDQPQHF. This sequence joins TRBV25-1 and TRBJ1-5; tentatively, D is TRBD1 (6 bases). This CDR3 has 16 residues. CDR1 and CDR2 from the germline V gene are MGHDK and SYGVNS. Trimming left V 2 bases short and J 5 bases short, with 16 bases between.

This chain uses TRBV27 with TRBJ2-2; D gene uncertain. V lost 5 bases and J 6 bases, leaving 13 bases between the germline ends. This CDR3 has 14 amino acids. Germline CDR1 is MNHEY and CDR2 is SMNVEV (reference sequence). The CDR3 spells CASSPQMFSGELFF. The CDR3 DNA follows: TGTGCCAGCAGTCCCCAGATGTTCTCCGGGGAGCTGTTTTTT.

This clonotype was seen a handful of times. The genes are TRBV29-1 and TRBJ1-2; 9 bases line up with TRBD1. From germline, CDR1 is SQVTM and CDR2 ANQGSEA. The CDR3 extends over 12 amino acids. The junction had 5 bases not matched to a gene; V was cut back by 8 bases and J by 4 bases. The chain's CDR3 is CSSEGQGYGYTF. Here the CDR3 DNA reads TGCAGCTCAGAGGGACAGGGCTATGGCTACACCTTC.

CDR3 sequence: CASSPTRLGQGEETQYF. CDR3 coding DNA: TGTGCCAGCAGCCCTACTCGACTTGGACAGGGGGAGGAGACCCAGTACTTC. The chain combines TRBV7-8 with TRBJ2-5; 10 bases agree with TRBD1. The CDR3 consists of 17 residues. V lost 5 bases, J lost 5 bases, and 14 bases stayed unmatched. Germline CDR1 and CDR2: SGHVS and FQNEAQ.

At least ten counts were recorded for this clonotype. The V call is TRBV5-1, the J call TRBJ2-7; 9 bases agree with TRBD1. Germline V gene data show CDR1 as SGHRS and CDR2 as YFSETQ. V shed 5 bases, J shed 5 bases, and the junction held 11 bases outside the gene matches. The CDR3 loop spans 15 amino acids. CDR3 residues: CASRQGTGNNHEQYF. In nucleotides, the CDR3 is TGCGCCAGCAGGCAGGGGACAGGGAACAACCACGAGCAGTACTTC.

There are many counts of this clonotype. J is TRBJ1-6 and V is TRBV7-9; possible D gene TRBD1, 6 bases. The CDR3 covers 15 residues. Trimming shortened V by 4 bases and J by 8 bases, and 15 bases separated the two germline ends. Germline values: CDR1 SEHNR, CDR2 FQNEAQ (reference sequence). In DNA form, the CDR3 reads TGTGCCAGCAGCTCCTCCCCCGGACAGTATTCACCCCTCCACTTT. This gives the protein CASSSSPGQYSPLHF.

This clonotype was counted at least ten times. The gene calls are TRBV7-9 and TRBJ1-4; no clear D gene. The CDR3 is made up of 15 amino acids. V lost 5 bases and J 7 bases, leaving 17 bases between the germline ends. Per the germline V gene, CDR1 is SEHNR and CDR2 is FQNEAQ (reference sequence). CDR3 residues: CASSPLGYDGEKLFF. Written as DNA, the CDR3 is TGTGCCAGCAGCCCCCTCGGTTACGATGGTGAAAAACTGTTTTTT.

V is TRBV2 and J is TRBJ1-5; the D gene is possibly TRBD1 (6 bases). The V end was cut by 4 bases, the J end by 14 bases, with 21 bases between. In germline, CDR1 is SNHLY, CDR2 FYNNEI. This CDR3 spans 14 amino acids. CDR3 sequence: CASSVRADRLGEHF. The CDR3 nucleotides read TGTGCCAGCAGTGTAAGGGCCGACAGGTTAGGAGAGCATTTT.